These 21 T cell receptor beta chains were sequenced from one sample in a study of patients and donors after allogeneic stem cell transplantation. MiXCR, run by TCRdb on the RT-PCR reads, gives a single entry per CDR3 protein. The sample holds 900,000 to 1,000,000 distinct CDR3 sequences; more than 15% are singletons and the top ten take 5% to 6.5%. The sequenced material came from blood, either unsorted or a sorted T cell fraction (not recorded which). These receptors all stem from a human donor who was either an allogeneic HSCT recipient or a stem cell or donor lymphocyte infusion donor (not recorded which). It is not recorded whose cells these are; they may come from a transplant donor.

This chain connects TRBV7-9 to TRBJ2-7; D gene uncertain. CDR3 length: 13 amino acids. Per the germline V gene, CDR1 is SEHNR and CDR2 is FQNEAQ (reference sequence). Trimming left V 3 bases short and J 0 bases short, with 6 bases between. CDR3 protein: CASSLSYSYEQYF. DNA for the CDR3: TGTGCCAGCAGCTTGTCATACTCCTACGAGCAGTACTTC.

This clonotype appeared a few times. The V call is TRBV20-1, the J call TRBJ1-2; D is uncertain. The germline CDR1 and CDR2 sequences are DFQATT and SNEGSKA (reference sequence). V was shortened by 5 bases and J by 3 bases, with 22 bases between the two germline ends. The CDR3 totals 16 residues. CDR3 amino acids: CSAQGSGGGFYYGYTF. The DNA for the CDR3 is TGCAGTGCTCAAGGGTCCGGCGGAGGTTTCTACTATGGCTACACCTTC.

This chain links TRBV7-8 with TRBJ2-1; 11 bases align to TRBD2. The junction had 6 bases not matched to a gene; V was cut back by 0 bases and J by 8 bases. Germline lookup yields CDR1 SGHVS and CDR2 FQNEAQ. The CDR3 contains 16 residues. CDR3 sequence reads: CASSLASGRASDEQFF. The CDR3 DNA reads TGTGCCAGCAGCTTAGCTAGCGGGAGGGCCTCGGATGAGCAGTTCTTC.

This clonotype turned up a few times. This chain joins TRBV25-1 and TRBJ2-5, with 8 bases matching TRBD2. The CDR3 sequence is 15 residues long. V was clipped by 6 bases and J by 2 bases; unmatched bases: 8. Germline CDR1 is MGHDK and CDR2 is SYGVNS. CDR3 DNA: TGTGCCAGCAGATATAGCGGGGCGGGACAAGAGACCCAGTACTTC. Protein: CASRYSGAGQETQYF. Filled out from reference TRBV25-1 and TRBJ2-5, the complete variable domain reads EADIYQTPRYLVIGTGKKITLECSQTMGHDKMYWYQQDPGMELHLIHYSYGVNSTEKGDLSSESTVSRIRTEHFPLTLESARPSHTSQYLCASRYSGAGQETQYFGPGTRLLVL.

This clonotype was detected a few times. V gene TRBV12-3 or TRBV12-4 combines with J gene TRBJ2-7; 7 nucleotides agree with TRBD1. V was pared by 3 bases and J by 5 bases, with 4 bases of the junction left unmatched. The length of the CDR3 is 13 residues. Here the CDR3 DNA reads TGTGCCAGCAGTTTCGACAGGGTCGACGAGCAGTACTTC. This encodes CASSFDRVDEQYF.

This clonotype was recorded a few times. The rearrangement joins TRBV7-9 to TRBJ2-3; D call uncertain. Germline CDR1 reads SEHNR; CDR2 reads FQNEAQ (reference sequence). This CDR3 has 12 amino acids. The V gene lost 9 bases and the J gene lost 7 bases, with 14 bases spanning the gap. CDR3 DNA: TGTGCCAGTAGCCAAGATACGAATACGCAGTATTTT. Protein product: CASSQDTNTQYF.

CDR3 nucleotides: TGTGCCATCACTGAAGGGACAGGGGGGCCCTACGAGCAGTACTTC. Translated, it gives CAITEGTGGPYEQYF. The chain combines TRBV10-3 with TRBJ2-7; 11 bases map to TRBD1. CDR1 is ENHRY, CDR2 SYGVKD, per germline. V gave up 7 bases and J gave up 2 bases; unmatched junction bases: 7. This CDR3 has 15 amino acids.

This clonotype was seen only a few times. The rearrangement joins TRBV20-1 to TRBJ1-2, with TRBD1 as a possible D gene (6 bases). The CDR3 is 13 residues long. Germline CDR1 is DFQATT and CDR2 is SNEGSKA (reference sequence). V shed 5 bases and J shed 3 bases, with 13 bases lying between them. The CDR3 nucleotides are TGCAGTGCTGTACAGGGTCGGGACTATGGCTACACCTTC. This encodes CSAVQGRDYGYTF.

This clonotype was seen more than once but under ten times. The chain recombines TRBV7-9 with TRBJ1-2; no firm D call. The V gene lost 5 bases and the J gene lost 4 bases, with 11 bases spanning the gap. CDR3 length: 13 amino acids. The germline V gene encodes CDR1 SEHNR and CDR2 FQNEAQ (reference sequence). The DNA for the CDR3 is TGTGCCAGCAGCGGAGGGATCGCCTATGGCTACACCTTC. As protein: CASSGGIAYGYTF.

This clonotype was detected only a few times. The genes are TRBV6-5 and TRBJ1-2; TRBD1 is a possible D gene (5 bases). The germline V gene encodes CDR1 MNHEY and CDR2 SVGAGI. The CDR3 is made up of 16 amino acids. Between the trimmed V and J ends, which lost 1 base and 8 bases, there was a span of 20 bases. In DNA, the CDR3 is TGTGCCAGCAGTTACTGGCGGGTTACAGGTTCTGGCGGCTACACCTTC. This codes for CASSYWRVTGSGGYTF.

This chain uses TRBV7-2 with TRBJ1-1; 7 bases map to TRBD1. The CDR3 loop spans 15 amino acids. Germline CDR1 is SGHTA and CDR2 is FQGNSA. With 5 bases clipped from V and 3 bases from J, the junction kept 9 bases outside the gene matches. The CDR3 sequence is CASSPSEGADTEAFF. The CDR3 coding sequence is TGTGCCAGCAGCCCATCTGAGGGGGCGGACACTGAAGCTTTCTTT.

This clonotype was detected a few times. V gene TRBV11-2 combines with J gene TRBJ2-1; no clear D gene. Germline CDR1 reads SGHAT; CDR2 reads FQNNGV. The CDR3 has 15 residues. V was clipped by 0 bases and J by 4 bases, with 10 bases between them. This CDR3 reads CASSLDSRRYNEQFF. CDR3 sequence (DNA): TGTGCCAGCAGCTTAGATTCCAGGAGATACAATGAGCAGTTCTTC.

Only a few counts were recorded for this clonotype. The chain carries TRBV30 and TRBJ1-1, with D tentatively TRBD1 (5 bases). V lost 2 bases and J 5 bases, leaving 12 bases between the germline ends. The CDR3 loop spans 13 amino acids. Germline V gives CDR1 GTSNPN, CDR2 SVGIG (reference sequence). CDR3 sequence: CAWSMERGTEAFF. CDR3 nucleotides: TGTGCCTGGAGTATGGAAAGGGGAACTGAAGCTTTCTTT.

This chain joins TRBV5-1 and TRBJ2-1, with 7 bases lining up with TRBD1. Germline CDR1 reads SGHRS; CDR2 reads YFSETQ. The CDR3 is 14 residues long. Trimming cost V 2 bases and J 8 bases; bases outside gene matches: 7. CDR3 sequence: CASSLVDRDHEQFF. CDR3 in DNA: TGCGCCAGCAGCTTAGTTGACAGGGACCATGAGCAGTTCTTC.

The CDR3 nucleotides are TGCGCCAGCAGCTTGGGACCGGGACAGGGAATACCGGGCTCACCCCTCCACTTT. Residues: CASSLGPGQGIPGSPLHF. The V and J genes are TRBV5-1 and TRBJ1-6; 9 bases fit TRBD1. CDR1 and CDR2 (germline): SGHRS, YFSETQ. The CDR3 runs to 18 residues. The junction had 14 bases not matched to a gene; V was cut back by 0 bases and J by 10 bases.

The rearrangement links TRBV2 to TRBJ1-1; D remains ambiguous. Looked up from germline, CDR1 is SNHLY and CDR2 is FYNNEI. The CDR3 runs to 14 residues. Trimming took off 8 bases at V and 2 bases at J, with 15 bases between the two ends. CDR3 sequence: CASGRDRINTEAFF. CDR3 sequence (DNA): TGTGCCAGCGGGAGGGATAGGATTAACACTGAAGCTTTCTTT.

In its sample, this clonotype was seen a few times. The gene calls are TRBV11-2 and TRBJ1-2, with 7 bases matching TRBD1. Trimming removed 5 bases from V and 3 bases from J; junction bases left unmatched: 12. The V gene's germline CDR1 is SGHAT and CDR2 FQNNGV. This CDR3 spans 16 amino acids. Here the CDR3 DNA reads TGTGCCAGCAGCCCCCGGACAGGAAGGGATCACTATGGCTACACCTTC. This translates into CASSPRTGRDHYGYTF.

This clonotype was seen many times. The V and J genes are TRBV5-1 and TRBJ1-1; no definite D call. From germline, CDR1 is SGHRS and CDR2 YFSETQ. This CDR3 region has 14 residues. V was cut by 4 bases and J by 1 base, with 11 bases left in between. The CDR3 sequence: CASSLKGPNTEAFF. As DNA, the CDR3 is TGCGCCAGCAGCCTAAAGGGTCCGAACACTGAAGCTTTCTTT. Full variable domain (missing parts from reference TRBV5-1 and TRBJ1-1): KAGVTQTPRYLIKTRGQQVTLSCSPISGHRSVSWYQQTPGQGLQFLFEYFSETQRNKGNFPGRFSGRQFSNSRSEMNVSTLELGDSALYLCASSLKGPNTEAFFGQGTRLTVV.

The V and J genes are TRBV6-1 and TRBJ2-1; 11 bases are a match to TRBD2. The CDR3 runs 15 residues. With V trimmed by 5 bases and J by 6 bases, 6 bases remained unmatched. Looked up from germline, CDR1 is MNHNS and CDR2 is SASEGT. The CDR3 DNA reads TGTGCCAGCAGTCCTAGTCTAGCGGGGGGCAATGAGCAGTTCTTC. Translating gives CASSPSLAGGNEQFF.

The sample holds a few counts of this clonotype. This chain links TRBV4-2 with TRBJ2-6, with D perhaps matching TRBD1 (6 bases). Germline V gives CDR1 LGHNA, CDR2 YNFKEQ. V was cut by 8 bases and J by 4 bases, with 18 bases left in between. The CDR3 has 16 residues. The CDR3 bases are TGTGCCAGCGCTTTTACAGGGATCAACGGGGCCAACGTCCTGACTTTC. This encodes CASAFTGINGANVLTF.

This rearrangement joins TRBV19 to TRBJ2-7; no clear D gene. The germline V gene encodes CDR1 LNHDA and CDR2 SQIVND (reference sequence). This CDR3 has 14 residues. Trimming pared 1 base from V and 4 bases from J, leaving 11 bases between. The DNA of the CDR3 is TGTGCCAGTAGTATAGGTTCCAGACCGTACGAGCAGTACTTC. Amino acid sequence: CASSIGSRPYEQYF.